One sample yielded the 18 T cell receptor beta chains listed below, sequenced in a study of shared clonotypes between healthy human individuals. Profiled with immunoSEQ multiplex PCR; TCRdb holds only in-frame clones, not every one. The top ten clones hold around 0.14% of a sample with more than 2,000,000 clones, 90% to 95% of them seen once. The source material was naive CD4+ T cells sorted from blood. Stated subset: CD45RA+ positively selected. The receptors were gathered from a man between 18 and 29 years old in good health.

DNA for the CDR3: TGCGCCAGCAGTGACCGACCGGGGTCCGCCTACGAGCAGTACTTC. This gives the protein CASSDRPGSAYEQYF. The chain employs TRBV10-2 and TRBJ2-7; TRBD2 might be the D (5 bases). This CDR3 region has 15 residues. Germline CDR1 WSHSY, CDR2 SAAADI. With 3 bases removed from V and 2 bases from J, the gap between germline ends came to 14 bases.

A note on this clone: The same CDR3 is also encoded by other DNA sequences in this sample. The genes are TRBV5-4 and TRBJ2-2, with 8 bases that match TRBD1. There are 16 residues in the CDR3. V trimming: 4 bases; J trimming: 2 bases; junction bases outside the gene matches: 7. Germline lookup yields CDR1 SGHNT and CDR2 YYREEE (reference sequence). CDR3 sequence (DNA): TGTGCCAGCAGCCTCGGGACAGGACTAAACACCGGGGAGCTGTTTTTT. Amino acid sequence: CASSLGTGLNTGELFF.

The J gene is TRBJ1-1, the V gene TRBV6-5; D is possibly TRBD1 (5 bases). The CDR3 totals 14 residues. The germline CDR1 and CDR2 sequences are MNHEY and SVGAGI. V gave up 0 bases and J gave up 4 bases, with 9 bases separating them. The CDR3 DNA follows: TGTGCCAGCAGTTACTCTATAGGGGTCACTGAAGCTTTCTTT. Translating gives CASSYSIGVTEAFF.

The CDR3 protein is CASSATGNSNQPQHF. CDR3 nucleotide sequence: TGTGCCAGCAGCGCGACAGGGAATAGCAATCAGCCCCAGCATTTT. V is TRBV7-2 and J is TRBJ1-5; TRBD1 matches at 7 bases. V trimming: 5 bases; J trimming: 0 bases; junction bases outside the gene matches: 4. CDR1 and CDR2 from the germline V gene are SGHTA and FQGNSA. The CDR3 loop spans 15 amino acids.

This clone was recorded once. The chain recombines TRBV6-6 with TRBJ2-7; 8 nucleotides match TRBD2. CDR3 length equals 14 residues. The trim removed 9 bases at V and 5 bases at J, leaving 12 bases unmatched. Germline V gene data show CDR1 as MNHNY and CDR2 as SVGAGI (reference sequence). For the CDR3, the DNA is TGTGCCAGTCGACAGATCATAGCGGGACACGAGCAGTACTTC. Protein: CASRQIIAGHEQYF.

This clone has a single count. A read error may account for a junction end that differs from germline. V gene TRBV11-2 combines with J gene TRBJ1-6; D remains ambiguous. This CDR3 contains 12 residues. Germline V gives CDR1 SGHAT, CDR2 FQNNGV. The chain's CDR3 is CASSLVNSPRHF. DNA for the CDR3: TGTGCCAGCAGCTTAGTAAATTCACCCCGCCACTTT.

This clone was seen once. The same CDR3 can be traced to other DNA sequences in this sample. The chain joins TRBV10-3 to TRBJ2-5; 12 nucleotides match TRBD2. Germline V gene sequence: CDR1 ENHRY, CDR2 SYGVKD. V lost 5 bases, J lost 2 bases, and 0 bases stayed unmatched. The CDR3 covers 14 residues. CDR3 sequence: CAISLAGGQETQYF. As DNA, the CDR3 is TGTGCCATCAGTCTAGCGGGAGGGCAAGAGACCCAGTACTTC.

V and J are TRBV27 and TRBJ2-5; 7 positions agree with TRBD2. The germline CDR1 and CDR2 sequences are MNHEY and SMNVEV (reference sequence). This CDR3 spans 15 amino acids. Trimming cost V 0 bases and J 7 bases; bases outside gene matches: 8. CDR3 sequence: CASSLSSGKYGTQYF. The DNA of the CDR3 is TGTGCCAGCAGTTTATCGAGCGGGAAGTATGGGACCCAGTACTTC.

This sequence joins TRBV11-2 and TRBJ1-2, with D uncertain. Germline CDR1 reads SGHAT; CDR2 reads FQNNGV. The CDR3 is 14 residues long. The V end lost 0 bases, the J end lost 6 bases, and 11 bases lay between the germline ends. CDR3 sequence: CASSLDLSENGYTF. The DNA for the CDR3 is TGTGCCAGCAGCTTAGATCTGTCGGAGAATGGCTACACCTTC. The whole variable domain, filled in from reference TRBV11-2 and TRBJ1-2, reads EAGVAQSPRYKIIEKRQSVAFWCNPISGHATLYWYQQILGQGPKLLIQFQNNGVVDDSQLPKDRFSAERLKGVDSTLKIQPAKLEDSAVYLCASSLDLSENGYTFGSGTRLTVV.

This chain's CDR3 is CASSVGSGNTGELFF. The DNA of the CDR3 is TGTGCCAGCAGCGTAGGGAGCGGGAACACCGGGGAGCTGTTTTTT. The rearrangement uses TRBV9 and TRBJ2-2, with D possibly TRBD2 on 5 matching bases. Germline-derived CDR1 and CDR2 are SGDLS and YYNGEE. The CDR3 spans 15 residues. V was cut by 0 bases and J by 1 base, with 7 bases left in between.

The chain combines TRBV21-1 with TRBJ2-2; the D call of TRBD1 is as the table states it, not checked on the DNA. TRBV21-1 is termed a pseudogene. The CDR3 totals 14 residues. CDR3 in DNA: TGTGCCAGCCTCAAATTAACATACACCGGGGAGCTGTTTTTT. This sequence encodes CASLKLTYTGELFF.

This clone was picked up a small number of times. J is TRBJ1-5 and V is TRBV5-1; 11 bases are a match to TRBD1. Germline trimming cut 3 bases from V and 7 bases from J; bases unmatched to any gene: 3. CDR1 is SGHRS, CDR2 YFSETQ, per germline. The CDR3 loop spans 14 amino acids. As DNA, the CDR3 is TGCGCCAGCAGCTCCGGACAGGGGGCCCAGCCCCAGCATTTT. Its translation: CASSSGQGAQPQHF. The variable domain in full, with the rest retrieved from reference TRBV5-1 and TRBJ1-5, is KAGVTQTPRYLIKTRGQQVTLSCSPISGHRSVSWYQQTPGQGLQFLFEYFSETQRNKGNFPGRFSGRQFSNSRSEMNVSTLELGDSALYLCASSSGQGAQPQHFGDGTRLSIL.

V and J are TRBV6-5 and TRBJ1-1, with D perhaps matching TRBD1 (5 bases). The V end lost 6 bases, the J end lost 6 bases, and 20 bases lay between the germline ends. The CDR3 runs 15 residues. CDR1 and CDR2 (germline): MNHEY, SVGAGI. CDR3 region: CASRITGLGVAEAFF. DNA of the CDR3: TGTGCCAGCAGAATCACGGGACTTGGGGTCGCTGAAGCTTTCTTT.

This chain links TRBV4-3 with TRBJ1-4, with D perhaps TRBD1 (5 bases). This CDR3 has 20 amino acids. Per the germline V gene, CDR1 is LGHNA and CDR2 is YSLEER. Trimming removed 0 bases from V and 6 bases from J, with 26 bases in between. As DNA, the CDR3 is TGCGCCAGCAGCCAAGAATCGCCAGGGCGGTTTAGTCCCCTAGATGAAAAACTGTTTTTT. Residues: CASSQESPGRFSPLDEKLFF.

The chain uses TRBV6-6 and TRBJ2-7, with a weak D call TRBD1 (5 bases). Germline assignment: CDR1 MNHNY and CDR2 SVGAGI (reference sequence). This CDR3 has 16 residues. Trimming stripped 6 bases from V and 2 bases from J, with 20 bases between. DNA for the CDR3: TGTGCCAGCAGCTCCCCTGGTGGGGCCGCGCCCTACGAGCAGTACTTC. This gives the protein CASSSPGGAAPYEQYF.

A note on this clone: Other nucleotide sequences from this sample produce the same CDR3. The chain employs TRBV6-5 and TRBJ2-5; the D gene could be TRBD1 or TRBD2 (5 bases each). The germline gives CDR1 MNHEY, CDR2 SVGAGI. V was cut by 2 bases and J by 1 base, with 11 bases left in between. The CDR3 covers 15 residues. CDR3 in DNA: TGTGCCAGCAGTTACGGGGGAACCCCCCAAGAGACCCAGTACTTC. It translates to CASSYGGTPQETQYF.

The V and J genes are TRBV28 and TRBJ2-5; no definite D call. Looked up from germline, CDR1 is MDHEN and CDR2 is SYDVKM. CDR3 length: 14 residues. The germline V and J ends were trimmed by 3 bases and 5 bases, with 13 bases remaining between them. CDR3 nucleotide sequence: TGTGCCAGCAGTTTTTGGCCTTTAGGGGAGACCCAGTACTTC. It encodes CASSFWPLGETQYF.

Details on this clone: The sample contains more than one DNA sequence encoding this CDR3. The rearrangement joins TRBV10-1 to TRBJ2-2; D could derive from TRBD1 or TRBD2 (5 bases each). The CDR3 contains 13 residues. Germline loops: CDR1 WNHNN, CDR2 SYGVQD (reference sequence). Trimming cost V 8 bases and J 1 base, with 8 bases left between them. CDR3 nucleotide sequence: TGCGCCAGCCGGGACGGGAACACCGGGGAGCTGTTTTTT. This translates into CASRDGNTGELFF.